A selection of T cell receptor beta chains follows, all from one sample in a study of OX40 agonist ivuxolimab in advanced cancers. Sequenced by immunoSEQ multiplex PCR; TCRdb stores in-frame clones only, minus some. Of about 38,000 clones in the sample, around four fifths are singletons; the top ten hold almost 10%. The sample consisted of CD4+ or CD8+ T cells sorted from blood, taken in a trial of the OX40 agonist ivuxolimab. The receptors were sampled from an adult with an advanced solid tumor such as melanoma, head and neck, liver or kidney cancer. CDR3s include the opening cysteine and the closing phenylalanine or tryptophan. The order of the fields is V gene, clone size, D gene, J gene, CDR3 DNA, CDR3 protein. A D gene is named only where the DNA matches it firmly. Clone size is given for some rows only: seen once, a few or many times, or a class if the clone is expanded.

V: TRBV11-3
size: few
D: NA
J: TRBJ2-2
DNA: TGTGCCAGCAGCGTACGTGGGAACACCGGGGAGCTGTTTTTT
CDR3: CASSVRGNTGELFF

V: TRBV7-2
size: once
D: NA
J: TRBJ2-2
DNA: TGTGCCAGCAGCTTAAAGTCTGGGGGCGGGGAGCTGTTTTTT
CDR3: CASSLKSGGGELFF

V: TRBV30
size: few
D: NA
J: TRBJ2-7
DNA: TGTGCCCTAGGCTCCTACGAGCAGTACTTC
CDR3: CALGSYEQYF

V: TRBV9
size: medium-sized
D: NA
J: TRBJ1-2
DNA: TGTGCCAGCAGCGATCCCACTGGCTACACCTTC
CDR3: CASSDPTGYTF

V: TRBV11-2
size: once
D: NA
J: TRBJ2-6
DNA: TGTGCCAGCAGCTTAGGACAGTCCTCTGGGGCCAACGTCCTGACTTTC
CDR3: CASSLGQSSGANVLTF

V: TRBV28
size: NA
D: TRBD2
J: TRBJ2-7
DNA: TGTGCCAGCTCTCCTCTATCGGGGGGAGAGGACGAGCAGTACTTC
CDR3: CASSPLSGGEDEQYF

V: TRBV18
size: few
D: NA
J: TRBJ1-4
DNA: TGTGCCAGCTCACCGGTTTATGGGCGGGAAAAACTGTTTTTT
CDR3: CASSPVYGREKLFF

V: TRBV6-5
size: NA
D: NA
J: TRBJ1-1
DNA: TGTGCCAGCAGTTACTCGAGTAACAGTGAAGCTTTCTTT
CDR3: CASSYSSNSEAFF

V: TRBV6-5
size: NA
D: TRBD1
J: TRBJ2-3
DNA: TGTGCCAGCACAGGGGACAGGGTTAGCACAGATACGCAGTATTTT
CDR3: CASTGDRVSTDTQYF

V: TRBV2
size: once
D: NA
J: TRBJ2-2
DNA: TGTGCCAGCACTCGTGCTGTCACCGGGGAGCTGTTTTTT
CDR3: CASTRAVTGELFF

V: TRBV6-1
size: NA
D: TRBD2
J: TRBJ2-2
DNA: TGTGCCAGCAGTGTATCCGGGACTAGCGGGGGGACCGGGGAGCTGTTTTTT
CDR3: CASSVSGTSGGTGELFF

V: TRBV6-1
size: once
D: NA
J: TRBJ1-5
DNA: TGTGCCACTTCTCCGGGACCCGGCGGGAATCAGCCCCAGCATTTT
CDR3: CATSPGPGGNQPQHF

V: TRBV1
size: NA
D: NA
J: TRBJ2-5
DNA: TGCACCAGCAGCCAAGATAGTGGGGGGGGCCTCCGGGAGACCCAGTACTTC
CDR3: CTSSQDSGGGLRETQYF

V: TRBV15
size: NA
D: NA
J: TRBJ1-3
DNA: TGTGCCACTACGGATAACCCCCGAGGTGGAAACACCATATATTTT
CDR3: CATTDNPRGGNTIYF

V: TRBV7-3
size: NA
D: NA
J: TRBJ2-5
DNA: TGTGCCAGCAGCTTAACCCTCTTGGAGACCCAGTACTTC
CDR3: CASSLTLLETQYF

V: TRBV9
size: NA
D: TRBD2
J: TRBJ2-3
DNA: TGTGCCAGCAGCGCCACCCGACTAGCGGGAGATGAAGATACGCAGTATTTT
CDR3: CASSATRLAGDEDTQYF

V: TRBV5-6
size: NA
D: NA
J: TRBJ1-5
DNA: TGTGCCAGCAAGATTGCCGATCAGCCCCAGCATTTT
CDR3: CASKIADQPQHF

V: TRBV5-1
size: NA
D: NA
J: TRBJ2-2
DNA: TGCGCCAGCAGCCCCCCCCTCACAGATTACACCGGGGAGCTGTTTTTT
CDR3: CASSPPLTDYTGELFF

V: TRBV5-1
size: NA
D: NA
J: TRBJ1-3
DNA: TGCGCCAGCAGCTTGGACGGGGGCACCTCTGGAAACACCATATATTTT
CDR3: CASSLDGGTSGNTIYF

V: TRBV7-2
size: few
D: NA
J: TRBJ2-3
DNA: TGTGCCAGCAGCTTAGGGTTGCTGTCGGAGACAGATACGCAGTATTTT
CDR3: CASSLGLLSETDTQYF

V: TRBV19
size: NA
D: NA
J: TRBJ1-6
DNA: TGTGCCAGTAGTATAGACACAGACTCACCCCTCCACTTT
CDR3: CASSIDTDSPLHF

V: TRBV28
size: NA
D: NA
J: TRBJ2-7
DNA: TGTGCCAGCAGTTTATTGGGGAAGGACGAGCAGTACTTC
CDR3: CASSLLGKDEQYF

V: TRBV11-2
size: NA
D: NA
J: TRBJ1-1
DNA: TGTGCCAGCAGCCCCTCAGGCTTTGAAGCTTTCTTT
CDR3: CASSPSGFEAFF

V: TRBV6-6
size: NA
D: NA
J: TRBJ2-1
DNA: TGTGCCAGCAGTTACAAAGGACGTTCGAATGAGCAGTTCTTC
CDR3: CASSYKGRSNEQFF

V: TRBV5-1
size: once
D: TRBD1
J: TRBJ2-3
DNA: TGCGCCAGCAGTTTCCCGGGACAGGGGGGAGATACGCAGTATTTT
CDR3: CASSFPGQGGDTQYF

V: TRBV11-1
size: NA
D: NA
J: TRBJ1-6
DNA: TGTGCCAGCAGCCGAGGTACAGGGTTCGCTAATTCACCCCTCCACTTT
CDR3: CASSRGTGFANSPLHF

V: TRBV6-6
size: NA
D: NA
J: TRBJ1-2
DNA: TGTGCCAGCAGTTCGACGGGGGACTATGGCTACACCTTC
CDR3: CASSSTGDYGYTF

V: TRBV7-6
size: NA
D: TRBD1
J: TRBJ1-1
DNA: TGTGCCAGCAGCCGGACAGGCGGCACTGAAGCTTTCTTT
CDR3: CASSRTGGTEAFF

V: TRBV30
size: NA
D: TRBD1
J: TRBJ2-5
DNA: TGTGCCTGGAGTGTGGAGGGTCAAGGACAGGGTGGGGAGGAGACCCAGTACTTC
CDR3: CAWSVEGQGQGGEETQYF